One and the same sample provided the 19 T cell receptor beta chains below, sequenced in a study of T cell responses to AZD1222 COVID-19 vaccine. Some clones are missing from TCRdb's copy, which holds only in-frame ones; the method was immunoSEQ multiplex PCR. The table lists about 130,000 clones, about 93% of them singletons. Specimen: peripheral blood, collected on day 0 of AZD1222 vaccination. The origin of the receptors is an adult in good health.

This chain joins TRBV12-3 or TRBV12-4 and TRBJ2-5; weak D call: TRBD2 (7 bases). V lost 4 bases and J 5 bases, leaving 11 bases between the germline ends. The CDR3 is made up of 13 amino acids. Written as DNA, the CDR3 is TGTGCCAGCAGTTCCGGGGGGCGGGAGACCCAGTACTTC. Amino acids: CASSSGGRETQYF.

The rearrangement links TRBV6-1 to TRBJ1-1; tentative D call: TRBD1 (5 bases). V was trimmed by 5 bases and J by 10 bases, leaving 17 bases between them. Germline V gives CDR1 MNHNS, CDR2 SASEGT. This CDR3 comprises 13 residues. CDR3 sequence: CASSWGEVSGAFF. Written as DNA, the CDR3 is TGTGCCAGCAGTTGGGGGGAAGTCTCGGGAGCTTTCTTT.

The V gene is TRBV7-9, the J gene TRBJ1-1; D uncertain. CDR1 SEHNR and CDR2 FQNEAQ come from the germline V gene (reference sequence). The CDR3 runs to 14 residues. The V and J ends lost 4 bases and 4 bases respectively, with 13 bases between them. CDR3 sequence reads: CASSSFEVSTEAFF. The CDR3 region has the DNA TGTGCCAGCAGCTCCTTCGAGGTAAGCACTGAAGCTTTCTTT.

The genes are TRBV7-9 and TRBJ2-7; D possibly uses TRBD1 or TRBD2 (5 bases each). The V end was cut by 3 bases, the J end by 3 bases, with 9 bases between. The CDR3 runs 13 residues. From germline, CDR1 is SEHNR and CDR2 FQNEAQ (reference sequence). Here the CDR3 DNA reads TGTGCCAGCAGCTTGGGGACCCTCTACGAGCAGTACTTC. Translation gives CASSLGTLYEQYF.

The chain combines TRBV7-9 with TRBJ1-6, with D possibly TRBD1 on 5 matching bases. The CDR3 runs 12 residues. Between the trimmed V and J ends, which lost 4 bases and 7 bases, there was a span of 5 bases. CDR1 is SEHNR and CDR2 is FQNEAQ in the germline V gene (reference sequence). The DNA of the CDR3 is TGTGCCAGCAGCTGGGGGAATTCACCCCTCCACTTT. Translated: CASSWGNSPLHF.

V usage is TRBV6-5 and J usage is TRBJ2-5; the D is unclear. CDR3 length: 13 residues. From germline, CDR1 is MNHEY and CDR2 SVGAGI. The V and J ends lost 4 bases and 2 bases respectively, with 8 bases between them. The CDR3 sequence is CASSSGLQETQYF. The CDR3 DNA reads TGTGCCAGCAGTTCGGGCCTACAAGAGACCCAGTACTTC.

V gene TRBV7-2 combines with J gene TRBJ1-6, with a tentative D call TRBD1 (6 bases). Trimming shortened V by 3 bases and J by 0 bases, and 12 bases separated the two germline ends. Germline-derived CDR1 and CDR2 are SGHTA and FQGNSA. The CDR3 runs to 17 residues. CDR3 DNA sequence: TGTGCCAGCAGCTTCCGGACAGTATCCTCCTATAATTCACCCCTCCACTTT. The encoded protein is CASSFRTVSSYNSPLHF.

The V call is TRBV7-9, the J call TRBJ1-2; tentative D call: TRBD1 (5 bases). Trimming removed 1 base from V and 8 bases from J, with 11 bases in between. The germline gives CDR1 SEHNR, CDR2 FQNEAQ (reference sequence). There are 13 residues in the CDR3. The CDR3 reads CASSLGQGSGYTF. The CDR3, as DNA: TGTGCCAGCAGCTTAGGGCAGGGCAGCGGCTACACCTTC. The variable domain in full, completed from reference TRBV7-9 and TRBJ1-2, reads DTGVSQNPRHKITKRGQNVTFRCDPISEHNRLYWYRQTLGQGPEFLTYFQNEAQLEKSRLLSDRFSAERPKGSFSTLEIQRTEQGDSAMYLCASSLGQGSGYTFGSGTRLTVV.

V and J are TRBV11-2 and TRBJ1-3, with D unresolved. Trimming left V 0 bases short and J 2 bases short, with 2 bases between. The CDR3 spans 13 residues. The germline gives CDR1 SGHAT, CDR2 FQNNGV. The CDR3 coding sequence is TGTGCCAGCAGCTTAGACGCTGGAAACACCATATATTTT. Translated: CASSLDAGNTIYF.

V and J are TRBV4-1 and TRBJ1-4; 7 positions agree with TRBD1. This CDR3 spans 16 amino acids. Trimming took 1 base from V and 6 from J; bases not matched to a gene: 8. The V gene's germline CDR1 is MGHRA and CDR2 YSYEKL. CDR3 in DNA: TGCGCCAGCAGCCAAGGAATCTCCCAGGGGGATGAAAAACTGTTTTTT. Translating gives CASSQGISQGDEKLFF.

The CDR3 nucleotides are TGTGCCAGCTCACTTACCGGGACATCTTACAATGAGCAGTTCTTC. Translating gives CASSLTGTSYNEQFF. V is TRBV18 and J is TRBJ2-1; D is possibly TRBD1 (6 bases). The CDR3 is 15 amino acids. V lost 4 bases and J 4 bases, leaving 14 bases between the germline ends. Looked up from germline, CDR1 is KGHSH and CDR2 is LQKENI.

In nucleotides, the CDR3 is TGTGCCAGCAGTGTTGGTACCTTCACTGAAGCTTTCTTT. It encodes CASSVGTFTEAFF. V gene TRBV2 combines with J gene TRBJ1-1; D unclear. This CDR3 has 13 residues. Germline V lookup: CDR1 SNHLY, CDR2 FYNNEI. V lost 4 bases to trimming and J lost 4 bases, with 10 bases between them.

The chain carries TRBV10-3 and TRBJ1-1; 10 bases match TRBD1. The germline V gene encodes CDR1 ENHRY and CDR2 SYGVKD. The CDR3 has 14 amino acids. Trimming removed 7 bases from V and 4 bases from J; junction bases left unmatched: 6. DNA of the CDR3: TGTGCCATCAACGGACAGGGGGGGGTCACTGAAGCTTTCTTT. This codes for CAINGQGGVTEAFF.

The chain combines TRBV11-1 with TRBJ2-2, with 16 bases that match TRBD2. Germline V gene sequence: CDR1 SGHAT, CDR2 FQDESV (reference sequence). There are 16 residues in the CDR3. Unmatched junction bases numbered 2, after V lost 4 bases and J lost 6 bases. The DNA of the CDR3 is TGTGCCAGCAGCTCCGGGACTAGCGGGGGGGCCGGGGAGCTGTTTTTT. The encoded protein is CASSSGTSGGAGELFF.

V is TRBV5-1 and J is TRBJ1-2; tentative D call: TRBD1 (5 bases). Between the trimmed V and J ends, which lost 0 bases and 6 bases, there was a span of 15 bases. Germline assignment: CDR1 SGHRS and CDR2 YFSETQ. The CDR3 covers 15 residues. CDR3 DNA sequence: TGCGCCAGCAGCTTGGCCGGGGCACACGCAGATGGCTACACCTTC. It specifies CASSLAGAHADGYTF. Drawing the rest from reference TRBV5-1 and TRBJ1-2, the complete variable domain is KAGVTQTPRYLIKTRGQQVTLSCSPISGHRSVSWYQQTPGQGLQFLFEYFSETQRNKGNFPGRFSGRQFSNSRSEMNVSTLELGDSALYLCASSLAGAHADGYTFGSGTRLTVV.

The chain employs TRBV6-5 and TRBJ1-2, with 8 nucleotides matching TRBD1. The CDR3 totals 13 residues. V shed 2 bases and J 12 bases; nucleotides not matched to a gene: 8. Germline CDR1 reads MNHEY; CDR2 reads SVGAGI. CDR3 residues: CASSYQPDRVHTF. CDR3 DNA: TGTGCCAGCAGTTACCAACCGGACAGGGTTCACACCTTC.

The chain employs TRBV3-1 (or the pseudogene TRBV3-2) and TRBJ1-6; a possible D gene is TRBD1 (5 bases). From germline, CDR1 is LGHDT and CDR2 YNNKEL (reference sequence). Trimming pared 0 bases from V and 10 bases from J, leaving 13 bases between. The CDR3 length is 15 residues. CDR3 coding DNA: TGTGCCAGCAGCCAAGATAAGGGGACTTGGTCACCCCTCCACTTT. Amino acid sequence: CASSQDKGTWSPLHF.

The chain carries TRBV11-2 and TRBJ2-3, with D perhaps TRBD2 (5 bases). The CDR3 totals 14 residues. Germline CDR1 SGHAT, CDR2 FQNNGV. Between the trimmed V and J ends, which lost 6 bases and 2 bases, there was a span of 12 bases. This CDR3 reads CASRDGLNTDTQYF. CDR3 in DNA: TGTGCCAGCAGGGATGGACTCAACACAGATACGCAGTATTTT.

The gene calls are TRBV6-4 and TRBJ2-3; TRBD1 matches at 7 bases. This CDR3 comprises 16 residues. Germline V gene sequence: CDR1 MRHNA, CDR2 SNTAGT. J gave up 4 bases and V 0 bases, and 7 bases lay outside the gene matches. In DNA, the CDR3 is TGTGCCAGCAGTGACTCTGCCGGGGACAGTTCAGATACGCAGTATTTT. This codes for CASSDSAGDSSDTQYF.